One T cell receptor (beta chain) is described in this entry. The data are from a study of blood T cells in healthy people across ages. Each sample had at least 6 million PBMCs isolated. Primed by a sample-barcoded 5' primer and a J-beta primer mix, a second PCR proceeded for 7 to 11 cycles. TCRdb re-called the 5' RACE reads through MiXCR, storing one row per CDR3 protein. The sample carries nearly 800,000 distinct CDR3 sequences, more than 20% recorded once. Germline-derived CDR1 and CDR2 are SNHLY and FYNNEI. The CDR3 consists of 14 residues. V dropped 4 bases and J dropped 1 base, with 10 bases sitting between them. The same data also contributed to another study, on T cells of mothers and their children. Per that study: RNA was extracted, and all of it went into cDNA synthesis at approximately 1.4 ug per 15 ul.

The rearrangement joins TRBV2 to TRBJ1-2, with D unclear. Sequenced material: blood. The TCR was taken from a boy between 10 and 17 years old in good health. CDR3 nucleotide sequence: TGTGCCAGCAGTGGACCAGGCGATAACTATGGCTACACCTTC. It translates to CASSGPGDNYGYTF.